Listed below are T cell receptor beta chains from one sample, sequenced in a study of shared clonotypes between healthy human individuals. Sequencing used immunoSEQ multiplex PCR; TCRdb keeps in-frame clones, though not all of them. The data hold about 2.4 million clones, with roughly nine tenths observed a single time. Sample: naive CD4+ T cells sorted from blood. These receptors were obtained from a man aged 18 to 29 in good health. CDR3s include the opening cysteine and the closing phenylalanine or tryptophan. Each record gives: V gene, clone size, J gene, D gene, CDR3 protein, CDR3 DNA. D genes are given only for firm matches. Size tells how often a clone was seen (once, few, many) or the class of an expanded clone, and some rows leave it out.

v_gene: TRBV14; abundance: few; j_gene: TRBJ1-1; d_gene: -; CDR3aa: CASSRERANTEAFF; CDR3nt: TGTGCCAGCAGCCGCGAGCGGGCGAACACTGAAGCTTTCTTT
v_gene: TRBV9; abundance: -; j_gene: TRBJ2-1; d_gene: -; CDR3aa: CASSDDFDNEQFF; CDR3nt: TGTGCCAGCAGCGACGACTTCGACAATGAGCAGTTCTTC
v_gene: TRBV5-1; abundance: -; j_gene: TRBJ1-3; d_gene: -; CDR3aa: CASSVSSLSGNTIYF; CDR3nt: TGCGCCAGCAGCGTCTCTTCGCTTTCTGGAAACACCATATATTTT
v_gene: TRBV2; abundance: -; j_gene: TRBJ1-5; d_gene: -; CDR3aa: CASSEEYWGNQPQHF; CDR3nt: TGTGCCAGCAGTGAAGAATATTGGGGCAATCAGCCCCAGCATTTT
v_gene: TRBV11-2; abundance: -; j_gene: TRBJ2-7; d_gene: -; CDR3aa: CASSLDQQESYEQYF; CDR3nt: TGTGCCAGCAGCTTAGATCAACAGGAATCGTACGAGCAGTACTTC
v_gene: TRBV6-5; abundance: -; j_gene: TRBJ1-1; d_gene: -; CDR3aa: CASSSFQTSRHTEAFF; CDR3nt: TGTGCCAGCAGTTCTTTCCAAACCTCGCGGCACACTGAAGCTTTCTTT
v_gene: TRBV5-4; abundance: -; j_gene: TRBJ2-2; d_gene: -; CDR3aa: CASSLRGAFIGELFF; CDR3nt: TGTGCCAGCAGCCTCCGGGGGGCCTTTATCGGGGAGCTGTTTTTT
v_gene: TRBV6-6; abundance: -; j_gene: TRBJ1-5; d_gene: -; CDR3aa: CASSYSRPGGNQPQHF; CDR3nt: TGTGCCAGCAGTTACTCCCGGCCAGGGGGCAATCAGCCCCAGCATTTT
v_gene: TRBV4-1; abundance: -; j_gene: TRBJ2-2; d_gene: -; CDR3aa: CASSQEGGPTGELFF; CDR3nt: TGCGCCAGCAGCCAAGAGGGGGGGCCCACCGGGGAGCTGTTTTTT
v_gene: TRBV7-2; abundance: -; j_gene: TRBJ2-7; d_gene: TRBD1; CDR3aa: CASSGGQGTWYEQYF; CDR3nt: TGTGCCAGCAGCGGTGGACAGGGGACATGGTACGAGCAGTACTTC
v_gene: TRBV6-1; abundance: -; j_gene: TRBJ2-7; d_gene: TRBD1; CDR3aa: CASTRQGAAYEQYF; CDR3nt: TGTGCCAGCACCAGACAGGGGGCCGCCTACGAGCAGTACTTC
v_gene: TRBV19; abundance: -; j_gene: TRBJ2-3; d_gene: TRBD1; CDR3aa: CASSPTLRTGKVADTQYF; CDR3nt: TGTGCCAGTAGTCCGACGCTTCGGACAGGGAAGGTGGCAGATACGCAGTATTTT
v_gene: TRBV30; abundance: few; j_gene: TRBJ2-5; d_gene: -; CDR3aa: CAWSVRVQETQYF; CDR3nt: TGTGCCTGGAGTGTCAGGGTTCAAGAGACCCAGTACTTC
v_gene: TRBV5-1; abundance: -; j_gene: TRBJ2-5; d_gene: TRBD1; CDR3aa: CASRSYGDRVWETQYF; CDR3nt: TGCGCCAGCAGGTCATACGGGGACAGGGTGTGGGAGACCCAGTACTTC
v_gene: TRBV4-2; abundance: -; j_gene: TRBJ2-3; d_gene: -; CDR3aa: CASSQAIGFWQRQSTDTQYF; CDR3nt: TGTGCCAGCAGCCAAGCCATTGGGTTTTGGCAGCGACAAAGCACAGATACGCAGTATTTT
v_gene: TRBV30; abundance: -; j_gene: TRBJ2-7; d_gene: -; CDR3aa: CAWSSGTPREQYF; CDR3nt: TGTGCCTGGAGTTCCGGGACCCCCCGCGAGCAGTACTTC
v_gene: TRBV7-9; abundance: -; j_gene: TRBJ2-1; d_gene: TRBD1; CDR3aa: CASSPDRVGNNEQFF; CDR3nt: TGTGCCAGCAGTCCTGACAGGGTGGGTAATAATGAGCAGTTCTTC
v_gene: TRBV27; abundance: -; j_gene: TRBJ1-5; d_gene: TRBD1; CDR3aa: CASSYAGGFQPQHF; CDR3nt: TGTGCCAGCAGTTACGCAGGGGGCTTTCAGCCCCAGCATTTT
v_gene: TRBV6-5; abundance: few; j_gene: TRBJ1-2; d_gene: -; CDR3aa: CASSAQRGYGYTF; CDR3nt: TGTGCCAGCAGTGCCCAGAGAGGGTACGGCTACACCTTC
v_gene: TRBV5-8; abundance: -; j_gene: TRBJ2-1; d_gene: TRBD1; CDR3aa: CASSPRQGEQFF; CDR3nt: TGTGCCAGCAGCCCAAGACAGGGTGAGCAGTTCTTC
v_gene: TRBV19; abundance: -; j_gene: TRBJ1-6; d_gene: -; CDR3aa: CASSTSRPWDGSPLHF; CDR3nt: TGTGCCAGTAGCACTTCGCGGCCGTGGGACGGGTCACCCCTCCACTTT
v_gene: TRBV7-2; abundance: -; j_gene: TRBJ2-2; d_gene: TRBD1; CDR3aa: CASVSRDRGDGELFF; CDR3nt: TGTGCCAGCGTTTCCCGGGACAGGGGGGACGGGGAGCTGTTTTTT
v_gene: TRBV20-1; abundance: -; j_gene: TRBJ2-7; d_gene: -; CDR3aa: CSARGQCEQYF; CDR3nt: TGCAGTGCTCGTGGACAGTGCGAGCAGTACTTC
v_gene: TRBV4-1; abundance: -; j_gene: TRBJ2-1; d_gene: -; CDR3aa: CASSQVGGPYNEQFF; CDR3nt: TGCGCCAGCAGCCAGGTGGGGGGACCCTACAATGAGCAGTTCTTC
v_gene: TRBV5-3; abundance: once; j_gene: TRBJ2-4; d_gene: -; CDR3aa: CARSSLSGFLAKNIQYF; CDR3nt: TGTGCCAGAAGCTCTCTTAGCGGCTTTCTAGCCAAAAACATTCAGTACTTC
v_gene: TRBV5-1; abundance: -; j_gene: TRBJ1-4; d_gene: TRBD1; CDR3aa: CASSDRQGVEKLFF; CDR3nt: TGCGCCAGCAGCGATCGACAGGGGGTAGAAAAACTGTTTTTT
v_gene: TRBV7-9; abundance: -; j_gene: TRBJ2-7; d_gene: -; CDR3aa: CASSQGNRPYEQYF; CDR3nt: TGTGCCAGCAGCCAGGGAAACCGACCCTACGAGCAGTACTTC
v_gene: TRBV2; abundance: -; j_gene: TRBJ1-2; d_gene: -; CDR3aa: CASSENRANYGYTF; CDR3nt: TGTGCCAGCAGTGAAAACAGAGCCAACTATGGCTACACCTTC
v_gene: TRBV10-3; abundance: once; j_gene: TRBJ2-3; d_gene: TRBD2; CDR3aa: CATGLADTDTQYF; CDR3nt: TGTGCCACCGGACTAGCGGACACAGATACGCAGTATTTT
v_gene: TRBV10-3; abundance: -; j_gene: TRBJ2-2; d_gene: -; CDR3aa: CAISEGTSANTGELFF; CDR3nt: TGTGCCATCTCAGAAGGAACCAGCGCGAACACCGGGGAGCTGTTTTTT
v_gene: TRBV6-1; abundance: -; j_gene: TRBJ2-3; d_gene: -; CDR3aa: CASSHEGRGTDTQYF; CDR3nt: TGTGCCAGCTCCCACGAGGGACGAGGGACAGATACGCAGTATTTT
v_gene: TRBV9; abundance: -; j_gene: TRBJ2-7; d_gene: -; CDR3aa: CASSFSGTPSEQYF; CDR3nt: TGTGCCAGCAGCTTCTCCGGGACACCAAGCGAGCAGTACTTC
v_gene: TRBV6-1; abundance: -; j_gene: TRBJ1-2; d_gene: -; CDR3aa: CASSEGLQGIGYTF; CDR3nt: TGTGCCAGCAGTGAGGGACTCCAGGGTATCGGCTACACCTTC
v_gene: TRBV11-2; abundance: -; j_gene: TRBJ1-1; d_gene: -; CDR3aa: CASSLNPQNTEAFF; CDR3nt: TGTGCCAGCAGCTTAAACCCCCAGAACACTGAAGCTTTCTTT
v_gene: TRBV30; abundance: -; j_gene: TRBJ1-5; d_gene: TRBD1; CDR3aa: CAWSVGTDNQPQHF; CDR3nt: TGTGCCTGGAGTGTTGGGACAGACAATCAGCCCCAGCATTTT
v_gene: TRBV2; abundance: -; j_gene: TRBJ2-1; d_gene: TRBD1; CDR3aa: CASSPKPRDRVLF; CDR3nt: TGTGCCAGCAGTCCAAAACCCCGGGACAGGGTCCTCTTC
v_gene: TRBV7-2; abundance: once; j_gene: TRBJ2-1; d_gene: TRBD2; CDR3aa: CASSLEAGGQEFF; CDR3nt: TGTGCCAGCAGCTTAGAGGCGGGGGGCCAGGAGTTCTTC
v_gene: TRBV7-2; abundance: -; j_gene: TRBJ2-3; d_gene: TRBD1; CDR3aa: CASSLRTGSTTDTQYF; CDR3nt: TGTGCCAGCAGCCTTCGGACAGGGAGTACGACAGATACGCAGTATTTT
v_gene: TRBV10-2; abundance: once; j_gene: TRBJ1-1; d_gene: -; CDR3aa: CASSPGQPMAAFF; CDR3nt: TGCGCCAGCAGTCCCGGACAGCCGATGGCGGCTTTCTTT
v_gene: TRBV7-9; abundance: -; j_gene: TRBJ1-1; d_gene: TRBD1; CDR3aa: CASSRDRGNTEAFF; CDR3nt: TGTGCCAGCAGCCGGGACAGAGGGAACACTGAAGCTTTCTTT
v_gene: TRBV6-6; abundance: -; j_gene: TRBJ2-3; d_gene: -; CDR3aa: CASSYSGPRSTDTQYF; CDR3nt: TGTGCCAGCAGTTACTCGGGCCCCCGAAGCACAGATACGCAGTATTTT
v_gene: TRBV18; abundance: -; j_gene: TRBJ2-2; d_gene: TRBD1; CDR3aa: CASSPLTGENTGELFF; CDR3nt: TGTGCCAGCTCACCTTTAACAGGGGAGAACACCGGGGAGCTGTTTTTT
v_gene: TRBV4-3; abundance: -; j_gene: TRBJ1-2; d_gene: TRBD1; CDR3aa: CASSQDARTGGGYTF; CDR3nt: TGCGCCAGCAGCCAAGATGCCCGGACAGGGGGCGGCTACACCTTC
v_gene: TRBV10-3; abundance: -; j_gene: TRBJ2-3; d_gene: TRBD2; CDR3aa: CAISGLAGVSTDTQYF; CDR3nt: TGTGCCATCAGTGGGCTAGCGGGAGTGAGCACAGATACGCAGTATTTT
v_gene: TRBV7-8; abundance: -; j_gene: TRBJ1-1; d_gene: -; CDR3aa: CASSSRPNTEAFF; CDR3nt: TGTGCCAGCAGCTCCAGACCCAACACTGAAGCTTTCTTT